This T cell receptor beta chain stems from a study of blood T cell repertoires in COVID-19. The CDR3 sequence is 15 residues long. Germline V gene lookup returns CDR1 LNHDA and CDR2 SQIVND (reference sequence). Trimming removed 0 bases at V and 0 bases at J, with 8 bases between. Clones were read by immunoSEQ multiplex PCR, and TCRdb kept only the in-frame ones, dropping some. Of 200,000 to 300,000 clones in the sample, around 90% are singletons; the top ten hold around 1.4%. The chain couples TRBV19 to TRBJ1-1; D uncertain. The clonotype was recovered from a man at least 80 years old with acute or convalescent COVID-19. The specimen sequenced was peripheral blood. CDR3 sequence: CASSIERSMNTEAFF. Written as DNA, the CDR3 is TGTGCCAGTAGTATAGAAAGGAGCATGAACACTGAAGCTTTCTTT.